The sequence of this TCR beta chain was determined in a study of human T cells and chemical hapten exposure. In TCRdb, the RACE reads were re-called with MiXCR into one record per CDR3 protein. Here the sample spans hundreds of thousands of distinct CDR3 sequences, more than 5% being singletons. This clonotype was seen more than once but under ten times. V was clipped by 4 bases and J by 13 bases, with 17 bases between them. The CDR3 is 12 amino acids. The germline CDR1 and CDR2 sequences are SGDLS and YYNGEE. Time point described: patch test 2, 6 weeks after DPC sensitization. Sample treatment: therapeutic diphenylcyclopropenone sensitization with weekly scalp DPC.

Sequencing used whole blood, obtained in connection with sensitization to the hapten diphenylcyclopropenone (DPC). The TCR originated in a woman between 18 and 30 years old with alopecia areata. Some clones in this sample may be carry-over from other donors' samples. V is TRBV9 and J is TRBJ1-1, with D uncertain. CDR3 sequence reads: CASSPQESGYFF. The CDR3 DNA reads TGTGCCAGCAGCCCCCAGGAGTCTGGTTATTTCTTT.